This TCR beta chain derives from a study of T cell repertoires in ileal Crohn's disease (dated by TCRdb to the late 2010s). Looking at the study overall: The median duration of disease was approximately 7.9 years, and at the time of surgery approximately 34% of patients were active smokers. Surgery was performed for a complication in all patients, with stricturing disease in roughly 60% and penetrating disease in around 40%. Roughly half of the patients were given postoperative therapy, with around eleven receiving thiopurines and fewer than 20 receiving anti-TNF agents. M6 samples consisted of neoterminal ileum biopsies collected during postoperative colonoscopy. TCR repertoire analysis was performed in around 60 Crohn's disease patients drawn from a prospective multicentre cohort. Running in parallel with the study was a multicentre cohort set up to find predictors of early endoscopic recurrence following ileocolonic resection. A Rutgeerts score above i0 was used to define endoscopic postoperative recurrence. The study sequenced approximately 150 mucosal samples from more than 50 patients, taken at several locations on the surgical specimen and at postoperative endoscopy.

By its share of the sample, this clone is medium-sized (0.01 to 0.1%). This clone's antigen is unknown. Base qualities are not provided; no much larger clone lies one nucleotide away. The V end gives up 0 bases and the J end 5 bases, leaving 3 bases in the junction not matched to a gene. From its cysteine to its phenylalanine, the CDR3 spans 14 amino acids. The entry retains the CDR3 DNA only, 42 bases that are in frame from base 1. The germline V gene (reference sequence) specifies LNHNV as CDR1 and YYDKDF as CDR2. Roughly 500 nanograms of biopsy DNA per sample were submitted for commercial TCRB immunosequencing. Adaptive Biotechnology amplified the CDR3 regions from genomic DNA with a two-step multiplex PCR designed to control amplification bias. The first PCR used primers for every V and J gene segment; the second PCR added barcodes and Illumina adapters. CDR3 libraries were sequenced on an Illumina instrument. The authors' pipeline ran thus. Vendor-provided pipelines were combined with custom analysis of raw data in R/Bioconductor under R version 3.3.0. Clonality, which ranges from 0 to 1, was calculated as the inverse of the normalised Shannon entropy across all productive clones. The repertoire share taken up by the top 100 clones defined high-frequency clones, and only clones that passed a 95% confidence test were kept. Overlap between samples was measured with the Morisita-Horn index, while repertoire diversity was measured with the Simpson index. The immuneACCESS repertoire file appears here via TCRdb, limited to in-frame rearrangements. These files lack a portion of the clones; in checked studies, under half of the deficit traces to unresolved V genes, and the cause of the others is not known. V, J and clone size reflect that table, while D and trimming were determined from the DNA. Recorded for this sample are over 15,000 clones; approximately 72% of them occurred a single time. 4% to 5% of the sample is taken by the ten largest.

In the paper's terms, the time point label means: neoterminal ileum biopsy at postoperative endoscopy, about 6 months after surgery. Adults with ileal or ileocolonic Crohn's disease and an indication for ileocolonic resection were eligible for inclusion. Whole ileal mucosal biopsies were stored frozen at -80°C before DNA extraction. Genomic DNA was extracted from frozen whole biopsies with a TRizol-based method and quantified on a NanoDrop 2000 spectrophotometer. Points the paper makes about the study in general: A significantly higher proportion of clonal expansions was observed in active smokers at surgery than in non-smokers (about 25% vs 20%, p=0.02). The timing of postoperative endoscopy varied within the first year after surgery, and the median delay was 6.9 months. Higher high-frequency clone percentages at surgery were associated with endoscopic recurrence; all patients with clonality above 26.8% (18/57) had recurrence. Compared with CD4 T cells, sorted CD8 T cells contained more high-frequency clones, which suggests that the mucosal expansions were mostly CD8. Only a subgroup of patients, of unstated size, had their mucosal CD4 and CD8 T cells sorted and sequenced.

Sequenced input: ileal tissue. The sequence joins TRBV15 to TRBJ2-7; TRBD2 fits 8 bases in the junction. The TCR originated in an adult with Crohn's disease. In nucleotides, the sequence is TGTGCCACCAGCAGAGATCGGGAGGGCGACGAGCAGTACTTC. Its product reads: CATSRDREGDEQYF.